This T cell receptor beta chain was sequenced for a study of CD8 T cells in Susac syndrome. Overall study: Patients with Susac syndrome were therapy-naive, on corticosteroids, or on intravenous immunoglobulin alone at the time that blood was drawn. Study-wide results and caveats: Susac-specific public clones numbered about 15 in total CD8+ repertoires (and 4 or 5 in CD8+ TEMRA repertoires).

0.5 to 1 ug RNA was reverse transcribed with random hexamers. TCR beta CDR3 was amplified by immunoSEQ multiplex PCR. This amplification extended across 54 Vbeta and 13 Jbeta segments. TCRdb ran MiXCR on the immunoSEQ multiplex PCR reads and lists one entry per CDR3 protein. The sample contains some 140,000 distinct CDR3 sequences, over 90% of which appear only once. Negative isolation was used for CD8+ and CD4+ T cells and FACS enrichment for TEMRA cells. Of note for this clonotype: Its specificity is unknown.

V shed 0 bases and J shed 0 bases, with 14 bases lying between them. This CDR3 region has 17 residues. Germline assignment: CDR1 SGDLS and CDR2 YYNGEE. Sequencing input: CD8+ T cells from PBMCs. The chain recombines TRBV9 with TRBJ2-3; perhaps TRBD2 as D (6 bases). The clonotype originates from a human donor with Susac syndrome. The CDR3 DNA is TGTGCCAGCAGCGTAGTTGGAACGGGGACTAGCACAGATACGCAGTATTTT. It specifies CASSVVGTGTSTDTQYF.